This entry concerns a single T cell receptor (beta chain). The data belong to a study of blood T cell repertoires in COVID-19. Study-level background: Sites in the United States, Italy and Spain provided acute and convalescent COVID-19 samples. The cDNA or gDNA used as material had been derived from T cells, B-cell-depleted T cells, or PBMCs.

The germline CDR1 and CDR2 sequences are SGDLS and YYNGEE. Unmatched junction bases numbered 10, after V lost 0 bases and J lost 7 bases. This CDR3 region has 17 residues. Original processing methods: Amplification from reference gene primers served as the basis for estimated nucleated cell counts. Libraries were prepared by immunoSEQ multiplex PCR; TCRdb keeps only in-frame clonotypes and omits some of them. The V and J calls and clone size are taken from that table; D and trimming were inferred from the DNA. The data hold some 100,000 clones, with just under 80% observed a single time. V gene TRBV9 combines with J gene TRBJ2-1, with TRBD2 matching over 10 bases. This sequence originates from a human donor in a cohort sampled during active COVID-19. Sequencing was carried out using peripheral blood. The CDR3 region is CASSVVGHSGGTNEQFF. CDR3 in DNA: TGTGCCAGCAGCGTAGTGGGACATAGCGGGGGGACGAATGAGCAGTTCTTC.